This TCR beta chain appears in the sequencing data of a study of T cell repertoires in cytomegalovirus infection. TCRdb re-called the reads with MiXCR, one entry per CDR3 protein. The data contain fewer than 70,000 distinct CDR3 sequences, around 30% of them singletons. Deletions cut 4 bases from V and 7 bases from J, with 13 bases between. Per germline, CDR1 SGHVS and CDR2 FNYEAQ. CDR3 length: 13 amino acids. This clonotype was picked up a small number of times. Its antigen remains unknown. The chain joins TRBV7-6 to TRBJ1-1; D uncertain. The starting material was CD8+ T cells from cultured PBMCs, obtained from culture after CMV antigen stimulation. The TCR sequence derives from a human donor in good health (CMV status not recorded). Some clones in this sample may be carry-over from other donors' samples. This CDR3 reads CASSSSQGHEAFF. The CDR3 DNA sequence: TGTGCCAGCAGCTCGTCTCAAGGCCATGAAGCTTTCTTT.